This T cell receptor (beta chain) emerged from a study of cytomegalovirus exposure and HLA in healthy donors. Study overall: There were just under 400 genotyped donors. Of these, 81% fell in the genetic ancestry cluster associated with self-reported Caucasian donors. Whole-study results and caveats: Across all donors, roughly uniform sequencing depth was an assumption of the presence/absence analyses. There were reportedly fewer N-insertions in an Asian-associated ancestry cluster than the roughly 670-donor mean, in a later analysis.

CDR3 size: 12 residues. The germline V and J ends were trimmed by 4 bases and 7 bases, with 11 bases remaining between them. The germline CDR1 and CDR2 sequences are SGHRS and YFSETQ. Primers for the PCR totalled 60 Vbeta and 13 Jbeta. As handled by the study authors: Unique TCR beta chains totaled roughly 80 million in a later count, with around 11 million of them shared. The data were produced by immunoSEQ multiplex PCR, yet TCRdb's version contains in-frame clones alone and is incomplete. The V and J calls and clone size come from that table; D and trimming were worked out from the DNA. The table records hundreds of thousands of clones, roughly 68% of them present only once. In regard to this clone: Its specificity is unknown.

Sequenced material: PBMCs. This chain uses TRBV5-1 with TRBJ1-1; tentatively, D is TRBD1 (5 bases). The source is a man aged 40-50 years in good health and CMV-seropositive. The CDR3 DNA is TGCGCCAGCAGCGGCGGGACTCATGAAGCTTTCTTT. Translated, it gives CASSGGTHEAFF.